These T cell receptor beta chains were read from a single sample in a study of T-cell memory formation after mild COVID-19. MiXCR was run by TCRdb on the 5' RACE reads, yielding one entry per CDR3 protein. The table includes a few hundred thousand distinct CDR3 sequences, 15% to 20% detected once. The sample taken for sequencing was PBMCs or a T cell subset sorted from them (not recorded which). The receptors here all came from a man between 18 and 35 years old who had mild COVID-19 (a few samples of this study predate the infection). Cell type and time point are not known. Each CDR3 is given with its conserved first and last residue. The order of the fields is J gene, clone size, D gene, V gene, CDR3 protein, CDR3 DNA. A D gene is named only where the DNA matches it firmly. Not every row has a clone size; where given, it reads once, few, many or a size class.

TRBJ1-2	.	TRBD1	TRBV7-9	CASEGGYYGYTF	TGTGCCAGCGAAGGGGGCTACTATGGCTACACCTTC
TRBJ2-3	few	.	TRBV6-6	CASSYYSGDTQYF	TGTGCCAGCAGTTACTATTCGGGGGATACGCAGTATTTT
TRBJ2-1	.	.	TRBV7-3	CASSPEGNGEQFF	TGTGCCAGCAGCCCCGAGGGAAATGGTGAGCAGTTCTTC
TRBJ2-5	few	.	TRBV11-2	CASSRVGQTETQYF	TGTGCCAGCAGCCGGGTCGGACAGACAGAGACCCAGTACTTC
TRBJ2-6	.	.	TRBV6-6	CASRFGSGANVLTF	TGTGCCAGCAGGTTTGGGTCTGGGGCCAACGTCCTGACTTTC
TRBJ1-1	.	TRBD1	TRBV7-2	CASSLRSKGAKNTEAFF	TGTGCCAGCAGCTTGCGAAGTAAGGGGGCGAAGAACACTGAAGCTTTCTTT
TRBJ1-6	.	.	TRBV5-1	CASSNGGKSPLHF	TGCGCCAGCAGCAACGGGGGGAAGTCACCCCTCCACTTT
TRBJ2-1	few	TRBD1	TRBV12-3/TRBV12-4	CASRAGGEQFF	TGTGCCAGCAGGGCAGGGGGTGAGCAGTTCTTC
TRBJ2-5	.	.	TRBV12-3/TRBV12-4	CASSLRLDVETQYF	TGTGCCAGCAGTTTACGGCTAGATGTAGAGACCCAGTACTTC
TRBJ2-3	.	.	TRBV11-2	CASSLVGPSTDTQYF	TGTGCCAGCAGCTTAGTAGGTCCGAGCACAGATACGCAGTATTTT
TRBJ2-5	few	TRBD1	TRBV7-6	CASSLGTGKTQYF	TGTGCCAGCAGCTTAGGGACAGGGAAGACCCAGTACTTC
TRBJ2-1	.	TRBD2	TRBV5-1	CASSSGEGGGRNEQFF	TGCGCCAGCAGCTCGGGTGAAGGCGGGGGGAGGAATGAGCAGTTCTTC
TRBJ1-1	many	.	TRBV19	CASNGGAELNTEAFF	TGTGCCAGTAACGGCGGGGCGGAGTTGAACACTGAAGCTTTCTTT
TRBJ1-4	few	.	TRBV30	CAWSGGGREKLFF	TGTGCCTGGAGTGGAGGGGGTCGGGAAAAACTGTTTTTT
TRBJ2-1	.	.	TRBV12-3/TRBV12-4	CASSSTTGSSYNEQFF	TGTGCCAGCAGTTCTACGACAGGCAGCTCCTACAATGAGCAGTTCTTC
TRBJ1-1	many	.	TRBV7-3	CASSLTPNTEAFF	TGTGCCAGCAGCTTAACGCCTAACACTGAAGCTTTCTTT
TRBJ1-1	few	.	TRBV5-1	CASSLDPGASTEAFF	TGCGCCAGCAGCTTGGATCCGGGGGCGAGCACTGAAGCTTTCTTT
TRBJ2-5	few	.	TRBV4-3	CASSQDNSEETQYF	TGCGCCAGCAGCCAAGATAACAGCGAAGAGACCCAGTACTTC
TRBJ1-4	many	TRBD1	TRBV12-3/TRBV12-4	CASSLRQGDEKLFF	TGTGCCAGCAGTTTACGGCAGGGGGATGAAAAACTGTTTTTT
TRBJ2-7	.	.	TRBV7-2	CASSSPGGGYEQYF	TGTGCCAGCAGCTCCCCCGGCGGCGGCTACGAGCAGTACTTC
TRBJ2-1	few	TRBD1	TRBV9	CASSTTGQSINEQFF	TGTGCCAGCAGCACCACGGGACAGAGCATCAATGAGCAGTTCTTC
TRBJ2-3	many	.	TRBV12-3/TRBV12-4	CASSRSVFSTDTQYF	TGTGCCAGCAGTAGATCGGTTTTCAGCACAGATACGCAGTATTTT
TRBJ2-1	few	TRBD2	TRBV7-7	CASSLGSGKYNEQFF	TGTGCCAGCAGCTTGGGGAGCGGGAAATACAATGAGCAGTTCTTC
TRBJ1-1	few	TRBD1	TRBV15	CATSPTAGQGRLNTEAFF	TGTGCCACCAGCCCTACGGCCGGACAGGGTCGTTTGAACACTGAAGCTTTCTTT
TRBJ1-2	few	TRBD1	TRBV20-1	CSAGLQGRYGYTF	TGCAGTGCGGGATTACAGGGGAGGTATGGCTACACCTTC
TRBJ2-1	many	TRBD2	TRBV5-1	CASSRPGLETNEQFF	TGCGCCAGCAGCAGGCCGGGACTAGAGACCAATGAGCAGTTCTTC
TRBJ2-1	.	TRBD2	TRBV4-1	CASSQVIVAGASDNEQFF	TGCGCCAGCAGCCAAGTCATTGTAGCGGGGGCCTCTGACAATGAGCAGTTCTTC
TRBJ1-1	.	.	TRBV20-1	CSAERGGNTEAFF	TGCAGTGCTGAACGAGGGGGGAACACTGAAGCTTTCTTT
TRBJ2-5	few	.	TRBV7-9	CASSTAGETQYF	TGTGCCAGCAGCACCGCGGGGGAGACCCAGTACTTC
TRBJ2-5	few	TRBD2	TRBV20-1	CSARRGTTETQYF	TGCAGTGCTAGAAGAGGGACTACGGAGACCCAGTACTTC
TRBJ2-1	many	TRBD2	TRBV5-1	CASSSGLADSYNEQFF	TGCGCCAGCAGCTCGGGACTAGCGGACTCCTACAATGAGCAGTTCTTC
TRBJ1-1	.	.	TRBV29-1	CSVETVGEAFF	TGCAGCGTTGAAACGGTTGGAGAAGCTTTCTTT
TRBJ1-3	.	.	TRBV12-3/TRBV12-4	CASRSSLETFWGNTIYF	TGTGCCAGCAGATCGTCTTTGGAAACTTTTTGGGGAAACACCATATATTTT
TRBJ1-5	many	.	TRBV29-1	CSVEEPNQPQHF	TGCAGCGTTGAAGAACCCAATCAGCCCCAGCATTTT
TRBJ2-7	few	TRBD1	TRBV12-5	CASGSPGQGVYEQYF	TGTGCTAGTGGTTCACCGGGACAGGGCGTCTACGAGCAGTACTTC
TRBJ2-1	.	TRBD2	TRBV6-2/TRBV6-3	CASSSGTSENNEQFF	TGTGCCAGCAGTTCCGGGACTAGCGAGAACAATGAGCAGTTCTTC
TRBJ1-1	few	.	TRBV18	CASSPGSYTEAFF	TGTGCCAGCTCACCAGGCAGCTACACTGAAGCTTTCTTT
TRBJ2-7	few	.	TRBV10-3	CAISESTSSYEQYF	TGTGCCATCAGTGAGTCCACGAGCTCCTACGAGCAGTACTTC
TRBJ1-4	many	.	TRBV5-4	CASSLDNLGGEKLFF	TGTGCCAGCAGCTTGGACAACCTCGGCGGGGAAAAACTGTTTTTT
TRBJ2-5	.	TRBD2	TRBV7-6	CASSPRTSGLETQYF	TGTGCCAGCAGCCCGCGGACTAGCGGCTTAGAGACCCAGTACTTC
TRBJ2-5	.	.	TRBV7-2	CASSLVWQETQYF	TGTGCCAGCAGCTTAGTCTGGCAAGAGACCCAGTACTTC
TRBJ1-5	.	TRBD1	TRBV6-2/TRBV6-3	CASTLQGAFNQPQHF	TGTGCCAGCACCCTTCAGGGGGCCTTCAATCAGCCCCAGCATTTT
TRBJ2-1	few	TRBD1	TRBV6-5	CASRTTGIAYNEQFF	TGTGCCAGCAGGACGACAGGGATCGCCTACAATGAGCAGTTCTTC
TRBJ2-5	few	TRBD2	TRBV11-2	CASSLAAETQYF	TGTGCCAGCAGCCTAGCGGCGGAGACCCAGTACTTC
TRBJ2-5	.	TRBD1	TRBV5-1	CASSLEGQGVETQYF	TGCGCCAGCAGCTTGGAGGGACAGGGAGTGGAGACCCAGTACTTC
TRBJ2-3	.	.	TRBV12-3/TRBV12-4	CASSRDLSDTQYF	TGTGCCAGCAGCCGGGACTTGTCAGATACGCAGTATTTT
TRBJ1-6	few	TRBD1	TRBV6-2/TRBV6-3	CASRLTGGIASPLHF	TGTGCCAGCAGACTCACAGGGGGAATCGCCTCACCCCTCCACTTT
TRBJ1-2	.	TRBD1	TRBV5-6	CASSLPGQGYGYTF	TGTGCCAGCAGCTTACCGGGACAGGGTTATGGCTACACCTTC
TRBJ2-5	few	TRBD2	TRBV20-1	CSASVAAGIWETQYF	TGCAGTGCTAGTGTTGCAGCGGGGATCTGGGAGACCCAGTACTTC
TRBJ2-5	.	.	TRBV11-2	CASSSPRETGFYF	TGTGCCAGCAGCTCCCCCAGAGAGACTGGATTCTACTTC
TRBJ1-2	few	.	TRBV7-2	CASSRGVYYGYTF	TGTGCCAGCAGCAGGGGGGTATACTATGGCTACACCTTC
TRBJ1-1	few	.	TRBV2	CASGDRRDTEAFF	TGTGCCAGCGGTGATCGGCGGGACACTGAAGCTTTCTTT
TRBJ1-3	.	.	TRBV29-1	CSVVEDSGNTIYF	TGCAGCGTTGTCGAAGACTCTGGAAACACCATATATTTT
TRBJ1-6	.	.	TRBV4-3	CASSQGPGWGYNSPLHF	TGCGCCAGCAGCCAAGGTCCGGGCTGGGGGTATAATTCACCCCTCCACTTT
TRBJ2-5	many	.	TRBV3-1	CASSAGTHQETQYF	TGTGCCAGCAGCGCCGGGACGCATCAAGAGACCCAGTACTTC
TRBJ1-5	.	TRBD1	TRBV23-1	CASSQGSTGGWCSNKPQHF	TGCGCCAGCAGTCAAGGCTCGACAGGGGGCTGGTGTAGCAATAAGCCCCAGCATTTT
TRBJ2-5	many	TRBD1	TRBV6-6	CASTQGALETQYF	TGTGCCAGTACCCAGGGGGCGCTTGAGACCCAGTACTTC
TRBJ1-2	.	.	TRBV7-2	CASSLGPGGNGYTF	TGTGCCAGCAGCTTAGGTCCGGGAGGAAATGGCTACACCTTC
TRBJ2-7	few	.	TRBV5-1	CASSPLEGIKQYF	TGCGCCAGCAGCCCCCTTGAAGGGATCAAGCAGTACTTC